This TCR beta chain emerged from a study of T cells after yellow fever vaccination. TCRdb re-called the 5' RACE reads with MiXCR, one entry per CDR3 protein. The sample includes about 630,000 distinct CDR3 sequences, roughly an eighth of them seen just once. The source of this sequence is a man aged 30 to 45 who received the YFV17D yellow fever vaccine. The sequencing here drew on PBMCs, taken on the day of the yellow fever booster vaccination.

The CDR3 spells CSVWNSGRNEQFF. The DNA for the CDR3 is TGCAGCGTTTGGAATAGCGGGAGAAATGAGCAGTTCTTC. The chain couples TRBV29-1 to TRBJ2-1; TRBD2 aligns across 9 bases. The V gene end was trimmed by 5 bases and the J gene end by 7 bases; junction bases not matched to a gene: 6. Per the germline V gene, CDR1 is SQVTM and CDR2 is ANQGSEA. The CDR3 length is 13 residues.